The T cell receptor (beta chain) described here comes from a study of shared clonotypes between healthy human individuals. On the study more broadly: Donors had three CD4 naive, three CD4 memory, two CD8 naive and one CD8 memory plate apiece.

Only CD45RO-negative cells positively selected for CCR7 counted as naive CD8 cells, so terminally differentiated effector memory CD45RA+ cells were excluded. Regarding this clone: Its target is unknown.

General study results and limits: Several donors held approximately 4.5% of naive CD4 clonotypes in common.

The germline V gene has CDR1 MNHEY and CDR2 SMNVEV (reference sequence). This CDR3 contains 15 residues. Germline trimming cut 5 bases from V and 2 bases from J; bases unmatched to any gene: 6. How the authors handled the data: Owing to the provision of junction-only sequences devoid of quality scores by immunoSEQ, filtering differed. Profiled with immunoSEQ multiplex PCR; TCRdb holds only in-frame clones, not every one. That table supplies the V and J calls and clone size; D and trimming were determined from the DNA. This table has around 1.9 million clones, about 92% appearing once. The chain combines TRBV27 with TRBJ1-1; 9 nucleotides match TRBD1. This clonotype was obtained from a man between 18 and 29 years old in good health. Some clones in this sample may be carry-over from other donors' samples. The sample consisted of naive CD8+ T cells from PBMCs. CDR3 amino acids: CASSPQTGGNTEAFF. In DNA form, the CDR3 reads TGTGCCAGCAGTCCACAAACAGGGGGCAACACTGAAGCTTTCTTT.